Listed below are T cell receptor beta chains from one sample, sequenced in a study of cytomegalovirus exposure and HLA in healthy donors. TCRdb keeps only in-frame clones here, not all; method: immunoSEQ multiplex PCR. The table records about 120,000 clones, 70% to 80% of them present only once. Material for sequencing was PBMCs. Receptor source: a human donor in good health. Both conserved end residues are part of each CDR3. D genes are given only for firm matches. Part of the rows lack a size; the others show once, few, many or a class for expanded clones.

TRBD1	TRBJ1-2	-	TRBV19	CASSRRQDRGRMAYGYTF	TGTGCCAGTAGCCGACGCCAGGACAGGGGGCGCATGGCCTATGGCTACACCTTC
-	TRBJ1-1	few	TRBV7-2	CASSLKTGNTEAFF	TGTGCCAGCAGCCTAAAGACAGGGAACACTGAAGCTTTCTTT
TRBD2	TRBJ2-3	-	TRBV7-2	CASSLNPASGSGTDTQYF	TGTGCCAGCAGCTTAAATCCTGCGAGCGGGAGCGGAACAGATACGCAGTATTTT
TRBD2	TRBJ2-3	-	TRBV7-2	CASSWTSGITDTQYF	TGTGCCAGCAGCTGGACTAGCGGGATCACAGATACGCAGTATTTT
TRBD1	TRBJ2-3	-	TRBV18	CASSPPTGAGNTQYF	TGTGCCAGCTCACCACCGACAGGGGCAGGGAATACGCAGTATTTT
-	TRBJ1-1	-	TRBV6-5	CASSSLVGLLNTEAFF	TGTGCCAGCAGTTCTTTAGTCGGTCTGCTGAACACTGAAGCTTTCTTT
-	TRBJ2-7	-	TRBV27	CASSLTSLPDEQYF	TGTGCCAGCAGTTTAACCTCGCTACCCGACGAGCAGTACTTC
TRBD2	TRBJ2-7	-	TRBV5-1	CASSLGGLAGAYEQYF	TGCGCCAGCAGCTTGGGAGGTCTAGCGGGAGCATACGAGCAGTACTTC
-	TRBJ2-2	few	TRBV5-1	CASRQLQENTGELFF	TGCGCCAGCAGACAACTACAGGAGAACACCGGGGAGCTGTTTTTT
TRBD2	TRBJ2-5	-	TRBV28	CASSYGGRAETQYF	TGTGCCAGCAGTTATGGCGGGAGGGCAGAGACCCAGTACTTC
-	TRBJ2-4	-	TRBV6-1	CASSSQGPGNIQYF	TGTGCCAGCAGTTCACAGGGCCCCGGAAACATTCAGTACTTC